Listed below are T cell receptor beta chains from one sample, sequenced in a study of patients and donors after allogeneic stem cell transplantation. From the RT-PCR reads, TCRdb called clonotypes with MiXCR, one entry per CDR3 protein. The sample includes 200,000 to 250,000 distinct CDR3 sequences, 11% to 15% of them seen just once. Sequencing input: blood, either unsorted or a sorted T cell fraction (not recorded which). The source is a human donor who was either an allogeneic HSCT recipient or a stem cell or donor lymphocyte infusion donor (not recorded which). It is not recorded whose cells these are; they may come from a transplant donor. Each CDR3 is given with its conserved first and last residue. D genes are given only for firm matches. Clone size is given for some rows only: seen once, a few or many times, or a class if the clone is expanded.

abundance | j_gene | d_gene | v_gene | CDR3nt | CDR3aa
. | TRBJ2-3 | TRBD2 | TRBV27 | TGTGCCAGCAGTTTATCGTCCCCCAAAACTAGCGCGCGGGGGGATACGCAGTATTTT | CASSLSSPKTSARGDTQYF
. | TRBJ1-6 | . | TRBV12-3/TRBV12-4 | TGTGCCAGCAGTTTGTATAGAGGCGGATCGTCACCCCTCCACTTT | CASSLYRGGSSPLHF
many | TRBJ2-1 | TRBD2 | TRBV5-1 | TGCGCCAGCAGCTTGATTGGCGGGGGGGCCGGGAATGAGCAGTTCTTC | CASSLIGGGAGNEQFF
many | TRBJ2-4 | . | TRBV15 | TGTGCCACCAGCAGAGATCCCGCCCGTGGGTCCAAAAACATTCAGTACTTC | CATSRDPARGSKNIQYF
. | TRBJ2-5 | . | TRBV5-6 | TGTGCCAGCAGACCACAGGGTTGGGAGACCCAGTACTTC | CASRPQGWETQYF
few | TRBJ2-3 | TRBD1 | TRBV20-1 | TGCAGTGCCCCCATGAGGGACAGGGGAGGAGATACGCAGTATTTT | CSAPMRDRGGDTQYF
. | TRBJ2-5 | . | TRBV15 | TGTGCCACCAGCAGGTACCAAGAGACCCAGTACTTC | CATSRYQETQYF
few | TRBJ1-2 | TRBD1 | TRBV4-3 | TGCGCCAGCAGCCACTCAGGACAGGGTTTAGGCTACACCTTC | CASSHSGQGLGYTF
many | TRBJ1-2 | . | TRBV12-3/TRBV12-4 | TGTGCCAGCAGTGATACCTCCCAGCTTAGGGGCTACACCTTC | CASSDTSQLRGYTF
few | TRBJ1-4 | . | TRBV4-1 | TGCGCCAGCAGCCAACCGACAGTGATAAATGAAAAACTGTTTTTT | CASSQPTVINEKLFF
many | TRBJ2-7 | . | TRBV5-4 | TGTGCCAGCAGCGGTGACAGCCTCTACGAGCAGTACTTC | CASSGDSLYEQYF
. | TRBJ2-1 | TRBD2 | TRBV9 | TGTGCCAGCAGCGTAGCTGGCGGGGGATTCTCCTACAATGAGCAGTTCTTC | CASSVAGGGFSYNEQFF
. | TRBJ2-2 | . | TRBV7-3 | TGTGCCAGCAGCCTACTGAACACCGGGGAGCTGTTTTTT | CASSLLNTGELFF
few | TRBJ1-6 | . | TRBV6-1 | TGTGCCAGCAGCGCTACAGGGACTAATTCACCCCTCCACTTT | CASSATGTNSPLHF
many | TRBJ1-5 | . | TRBV6-1 | TGTGCCAGCAGCGCCGAGGGACAACAGCCCCAGCATTTT | CASSAEGQQPQHF
. | TRBJ2-5 | TRBD2 | TRBV20-1 | TGCAGTGCTAGGGGATCTAGCGGAAAGACCCAGTACTTC | CSARGSSGKTQYF
many | TRBJ2-7 | TRBD1 | TRBV24-1 | TGTGCCACCAGTGGGACAGGGGGCTACGAGCAGTACTTC | CATSGTGGYEQYF
many | TRBJ2-1 | . | TRBV12-3/TRBV12-4 | TGTGCCAGCAGTAGCCCCTATGGTAATGAGCAGTTCTTC | CASSSPYGNEQFF
many | TRBJ1-5 | . | TRBV19 | TGTGCCAGTAGTATTACAGGGAGCAATCAGCCCCAGCATTTT | CASSITGSNQPQHF
. | TRBJ2-7 | TRBD2 | TRBV20-1 | TGCAGCGGGGAAGCTGGGGGGGAATCCTACGAGCAGTACTTC | CSGEAGGESYEQYF
. | TRBJ1-5 | TRBD1 | TRBV20-1 | TGCAGTGCTACCGGGACAGGGCTCTCGGGTCAGCCCCAGCATTTT | CSATGTGLSGQPQHF
. | TRBJ1-4 | TRBD1 | TRBV7-8 | TGTGCCAGCAGCTCGCAGGGGGCAACTAATGAAAAACTGTTTTTT | CASSSQGATNEKLFF
. | TRBJ2-1 | . | TRBV30 | TGTGCCTGGAGTGATACCCAAGAGCAGTTCTTC | CAWSDTQEQFF
few | TRBJ1-1 | . | TRBV4-3 | TGCGCCAGCAGCCAAGGACAGTCGAACACTGAAGCTTTCTTT | CASSQGQSNTEAFF
many | TRBJ2-7 | . | TRBV9 | TGTGCCAGCAGGGCCGGGATTAGCTCCTACGAGCAGTACTTC | CASRAGISSYEQYF